These T cell receptor beta chains were read from a single sample in a study of Graves' ophthalmopathy and Graves' hyperthyroidism. TCRdb ran MiXCR on the multiplex PCR reads and lists one entry per CDR3 protein. The top ten hold 3.5% to 4.5% of the sample, which has 560,000 or so distinct CDR3 sequences, about 40% seen once. The sample comprised peripheral blood or thyroid tissue (not recorded which). The receptors stem from an adult man with Graves' hyperthyroidism. Each CDR3 is given with its conserved first and last residue. Fields, in order: V gene, D gene, CDR3 length, CDR3 protein. The D gene is left open where the match is weak.

v_call: TRBV29-1
d_call: .
cdr3_length: 15
cdr3_aa: CSVEARYPTNEKLFF

v_call: TRBV30
d_call: .
cdr3_length: 12
cdr3_aa: CAWSRANYGYTF

v_call: TRBV7-8
d_call: TRBD1
cdr3_length: 15
cdr3_aa: CASSHQTGTGYEQYF

v_call: TRBV10-3
d_call: .
cdr3_length: 10
cdr3_aa: CAIRGQFLTF

v_call: TRBV9
d_call: TRBD2
cdr3_length: 16
cdr3_aa: CASSGRLAGGQETQYF

v_call: TRBV24-1
d_call: TRBD2
cdr3_length: 15
cdr3_aa: CATSEGLAGTYEQYF

v_call: TRBV18
d_call: .
cdr3_length: 13
cdr3_aa: CASSPPSSYERYF

v_call: TRBV10-3
d_call: .
cdr3_length: 13
cdr3_aa: CATSEEGNAEAFF

v_call: TRBV2
d_call: TRBD1
cdr3_length: 13
cdr3_aa: CASRDRGINEQFF

v_call: TRBV28
d_call: .
cdr3_length: 15
cdr3_aa: CASSWRKGSIYGYTF

v_call: TRBV15
d_call: TRBD1
cdr3_length: 13
cdr3_aa: CATSRQGRETQYF

v_call: TRBV12-3/TRBV12-4
d_call: .
cdr3_length: 13
cdr3_aa: CASSFPGRGEAFF

v_call: TRBV14
d_call: .
cdr3_length: 19
cdr3_aa: CASSHLRGAAAANTGELFF

v_call: TRBV5-4
d_call: .
cdr3_length: 13
cdr3_aa: CASSNARGYEQYF

v_call: TRBV7-2
d_call: .
cdr3_length: 14
cdr3_aa: CASSLGIGEEKLFF

v_call: TRBV20-1
d_call: .
cdr3_length: 15
cdr3_aa: CSARGQAFSGNTIYF

v_call: TRBV5-1
d_call: TRBD1
cdr3_length: 14
cdr3_aa: CASSDLGQGGGYTF

v_call: TRBV12-3/TRBV12-4
d_call: .
cdr3_length: 15
cdr3_aa: CASSFAGATYTEAFF

v_call: TRBV20-1
d_call: TRBD2
cdr3_length: 13
cdr3_aa: CSARGLAQETQYF

v_call: TRBV9
d_call: TRBD1
cdr3_length: 15
cdr3_aa: CASSVAGTANYGYTF

v_call: TRBV11-2
d_call: TRBD1
cdr3_length: 15
cdr3_aa: CASSIAGGRGQPQHF

v_call: TRBV30
d_call: .
cdr3_length: 14
cdr3_aa: CAWSPGTPNEKLFF

v_call: TRBV2
d_call: TRBD2
cdr3_length: 16
cdr3_aa: CASSAVRLAATYEQYF

v_call: TRBV9
d_call: TRBD2
cdr3_length: 17
cdr3_aa: CASSVGGGLAGVTEQFF

v_call: TRBV7-8
d_call: TRBD1
cdr3_length: 15
cdr3_aa: CASSLTGGSGNTIYF

v_call: TRBV10-2
d_call: TRBD1
cdr3_length: 15
cdr3_aa: CASSADRGQQETQYF

v_call: TRBV6-5
d_call: TRBD1
cdr3_length: 16
cdr3_aa: CASSYLTGTGKPGYTF

v_call: TRBV29-1
d_call: .
cdr3_length: 13
cdr3_aa: CSVMTRMNTEAFF

v_call: TRBV2
d_call: .
cdr3_length: 15
cdr3_aa: CASSHSPSNTGELFF

v_call: TRBV19
d_call: .
cdr3_length: 15
cdr3_aa: CASSMVGSNTGELFF

v_call: TRBV27
d_call: TRBD1
cdr3_length: 18
cdr3_aa: CASSTRQGASSGANVLTF

v_call: TRBV10-3
d_call: .
cdr3_length: 14
cdr3_aa: CAISYNTNTGELFF

v_call: TRBV7-2
d_call: .
cdr3_length: 15
cdr3_aa: CASSPEGGGNQPQHF

v_call: TRBV6-5
d_call: TRBD1
cdr3_length: 15
cdr3_aa: CASSYSTGVTETQYF

v_call: TRBV6-5
d_call: TRBD2
cdr3_length: 17
cdr3_aa: CASSSGTSGRATGELFF

v_call: TRBV19
d_call: .
cdr3_length: 13
cdr3_aa: CAWSPTGAGELFF

v_call: TRBV5-1
d_call: TRBD1
cdr3_length: 15
cdr3_aa: CASSLTGGFGTEAFF

v_call: TRBV5-1
d_call: TRBD2
cdr3_length: 15
cdr3_aa: CASSFQAGGGDEQYF

v_call: TRBV20-1
d_call: .
cdr3_length: 13
cdr3_aa: CSAREGGSEGYTF

v_call: TRBV10-3
d_call: .
cdr3_length: 14
cdr3_aa: CAISGGGFDYGYTF

v_call: TRBV28
d_call: TRBD2
cdr3_length: 17
cdr3_aa: CASSWGLAGDSSYEQYF

v_call: TRBV7-2
d_call: .
cdr3_length: 13
cdr3_aa: CASSPGRIREQYF

v_call: TRBV6-1
d_call: .
cdr3_length: 17
cdr3_aa: CASSEALLSGGNQPQHF

v_call: TRBV7-3
d_call: .
cdr3_length: 13
cdr3_aa: CASSWGLIYGYTF

v_call: TRBV10-3
d_call: TRBD1
cdr3_length: 13
cdr3_aa: CAISVDRVRWQYF

v_call: TRBV19
d_call: TRBD2
cdr3_length: 17
cdr3_aa: CASSNLAGGPLRNEQYF

v_call: TRBV7-3
d_call: .
cdr3_length: 9
cdr3_aa: CASSPEAFF

v_call: TRBV24-1
d_call: .
cdr3_length: 12
cdr3_aa: CATSERTREQFF

v_call: TRBV29-1
d_call: .
cdr3_length: 15
cdr3_aa: CSLQRQQTPNTEAFF

v_call: TRBV24-1
d_call: TRBD1
cdr3_length: 17
cdr3_aa: CATSDDRQGSSTDTQYF